Sequencing of this T cell receptor (beta chain) was carried out in a study of blood T cell repertoires in COVID-19 (dated by TCRdb to about 2020). With respect to the entire study: The collaborator samples originated in the United States, Italy and Spain and spanned the acute and convalescent phases of COVID-19. The prospective study material was composed of cDNA or gDNA derived from T cells, B-cell-depleted T cells, or PBMCs. Deeply sampled blood TCRbeta repertoires from subjects exposed to, actively infected with, or recovered from COVID-19 were included in the dataset. The repertoires were made available in a free public database intended to serve as a resource for research on the immune response to SARS-CoV-2. The samples were drawn from two sources: the first 160 participants of the ongoing ImmuneRACE study, and 1,000 to 1,500 subjects contributed by 6 global collaborators. The sample metadata nearly always contained a de-identified subject ID, COVID-19 status, age in years and sex. HLA class I and class II types, where available, came from metadata supplied by the sample provider rather than from assay-based typing. What the authors observed across the whole study: How much clinical and demographic metadata was included differed by source and by participant, and the metadata was provided uncurated.

As to this clone: Its antigen is unknown. No base-level quality is on record; no much larger clone is a single base apart.

V and J lose 0 bases and 10 bases, and a span of 13 bases separates them. For CDR1 and CDR2, the germline V gene lists SGHTA and FQGNSA. From the cysteine through the phenylalanine, the CDR3 covers 14 amino acids. The only DNA kept is the CDR3, 42 bases in frame from the first base. TCRbeta CDR3 regions were amplified from genomic DNA using the immunoSEQ Assay, a bias-controlled multiplex PCR. The authors' analysis ran thus. The number of nucleated cells in each sample was estimated by amplification of reference gene primers within the assay. Sequence reads were collapsed and filtered to measure the absolute abundance of every unique TCRbeta CDR3 rearrangement. Productive Simpson clonality was computed per sample as the square root of Simpson's diversity index over productive rearrangements. TCRdb retrieved this table from immuneACCESS and kept in-frame rearrangements only. Not all clones are present; in checked studies, unresolved V genes account for under half, and no reason is known for the remainder. The V and J calls and clone size were taken over from that table, and D and trimming were inferred from the DNA. The sample table contains 350,000 to 400,000 clones; only one count was recorded for approximately 90% of them. Less than 1.5% of the sample lies in the top ten.

In the prospective study, participants were roughly 18 to 100 years old, resided in 25 or so geographic areas of the United States, and were enrolled through a virtual design. To assign participants to cohorts, the prospective study relied on clinical history that participants themselves reported in a screening survey and a study questionnaire. ImmuneRACE Cohort 3 recovered participants were defined by two consecutive negative NP/OP PCR tests, healthcare professional clearance, or symptom resolution. Each participant in the prospective study had whole blood, serum and a nasopharyngeal or oropharyngeal swab collected by mobile phlebotomists. Over a roughly two-month period, participants in the prospective study had the option of providing additional blood draws and questionnaires. Prospective study blood samples were shipped either frozen or at room temperature before DNA extraction.

The V and J genes are TRBV7-2 and TRBJ2-4; the best D guess is TRBD1, with 5 bases matching. The receptor comes from a woman in her late teens or twenties who had recovered from COVID-19. The sequenced sample was PBMCs or T cells enriched from blood (not recorded which). The CDR3: CASSLARLGVIQYF. The bases read TGTGCCAGCAGCTTAGCGCGGTTAGGGGTTATTCAGTACTTC.